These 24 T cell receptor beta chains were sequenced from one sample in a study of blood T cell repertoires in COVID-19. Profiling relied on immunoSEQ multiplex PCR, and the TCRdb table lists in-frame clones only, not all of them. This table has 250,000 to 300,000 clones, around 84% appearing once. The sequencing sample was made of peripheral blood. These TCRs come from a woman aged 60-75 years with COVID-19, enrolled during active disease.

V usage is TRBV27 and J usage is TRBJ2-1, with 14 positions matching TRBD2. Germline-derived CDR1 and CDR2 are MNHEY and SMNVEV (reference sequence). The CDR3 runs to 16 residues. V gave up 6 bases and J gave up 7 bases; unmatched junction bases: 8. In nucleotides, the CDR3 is TGTGCCAGCAGCGTTGGGGGACTAGCGGGGGTAAATGAGCAGTTCTTC. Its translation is CASSVGGLAGVNEQFF.

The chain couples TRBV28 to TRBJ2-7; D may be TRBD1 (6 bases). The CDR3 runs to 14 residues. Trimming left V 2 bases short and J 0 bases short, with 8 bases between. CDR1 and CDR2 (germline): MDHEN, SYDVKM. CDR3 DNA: TGTGCCAGCAGTTTAGGACAGAGCTCCTACGAGCAGTACTTC. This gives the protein CASSLGQSSYEQYF.

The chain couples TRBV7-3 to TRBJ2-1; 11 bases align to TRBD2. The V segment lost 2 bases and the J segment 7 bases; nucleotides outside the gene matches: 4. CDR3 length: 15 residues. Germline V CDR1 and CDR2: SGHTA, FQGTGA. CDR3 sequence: CASSLYTSGSNEQFF. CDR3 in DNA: TGTGCCAGCAGCTTATATACTAGCGGGAGTAATGAGCAGTTCTTC.

The CDR3 nucleotides are TGTGCCTGGAGCGTAGGGACGGGACTGCCTAAGACTAACACCGGGGAGCTGTTTTTT. Amino acid sequence: CAWSVGTGLPKTNTGELFF. The chain combines TRBV30 with TRBJ2-2, with D possibly being TRBD2 (6 bases). The V and J ends lost 3 bases and 2 bases respectively, with 25 bases between them. The CDR3 extends over 19 amino acids. CDR1 is GTSNPN and CDR2 is SVGIG in the germline V gene (reference sequence).

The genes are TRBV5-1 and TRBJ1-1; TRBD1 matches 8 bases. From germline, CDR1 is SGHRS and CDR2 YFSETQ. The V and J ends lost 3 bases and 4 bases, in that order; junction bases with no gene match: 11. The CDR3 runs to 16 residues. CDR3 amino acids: CASSSTRGPTPTEAFF. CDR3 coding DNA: TGCGCCAGCAGCTCAACCAGGGGGCCCACCCCCACTGAAGCTTTCTTT.

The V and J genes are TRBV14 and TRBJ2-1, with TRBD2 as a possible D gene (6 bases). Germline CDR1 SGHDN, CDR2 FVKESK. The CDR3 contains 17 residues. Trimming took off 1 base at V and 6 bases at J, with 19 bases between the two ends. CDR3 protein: CASSQGSEGGVINEQFF. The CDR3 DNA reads TGTGCCAGCAGCCAAGGGAGCGAAGGAGGGGTAATCAATGAGCAGTTCTTC. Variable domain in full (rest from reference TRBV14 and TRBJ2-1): EAGVTQFPSHSVIEKGQTVTLRCDPISGHDNLYWYRRVMGKEIKFLLHFVKESKQDESGMPNNRFLAERTGGTYSTLKVQPAELEDSGVYFCASSQGSEGGVINEQFFGPGTRLTVL.

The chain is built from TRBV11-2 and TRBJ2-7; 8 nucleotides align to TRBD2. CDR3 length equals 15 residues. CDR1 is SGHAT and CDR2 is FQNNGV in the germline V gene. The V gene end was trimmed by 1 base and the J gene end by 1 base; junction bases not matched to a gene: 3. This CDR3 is CASSLAQRGSYEQYF. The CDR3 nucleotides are TGTGCCAGCAGCTTAGCGCAGCGGGGGTCCTACGAGCAGTACTTC.

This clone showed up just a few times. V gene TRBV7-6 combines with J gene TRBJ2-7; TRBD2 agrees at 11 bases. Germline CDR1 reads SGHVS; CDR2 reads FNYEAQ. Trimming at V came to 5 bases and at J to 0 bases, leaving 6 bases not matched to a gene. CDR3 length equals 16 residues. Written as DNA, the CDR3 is TGTGCCAGCAGCAGGACTAGCGGGTTGAGCTCCTACGAGCAGTACTTC. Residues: CASSRTSGLSSYEQYF.

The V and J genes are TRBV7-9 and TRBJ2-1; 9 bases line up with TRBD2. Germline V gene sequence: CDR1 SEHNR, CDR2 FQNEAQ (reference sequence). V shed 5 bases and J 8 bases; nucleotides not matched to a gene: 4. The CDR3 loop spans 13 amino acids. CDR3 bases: TGTGCCAGCAGCCCACGGACTAGCGATGAGCAGTTCTTC. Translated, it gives CASSPRTSDEQFF.

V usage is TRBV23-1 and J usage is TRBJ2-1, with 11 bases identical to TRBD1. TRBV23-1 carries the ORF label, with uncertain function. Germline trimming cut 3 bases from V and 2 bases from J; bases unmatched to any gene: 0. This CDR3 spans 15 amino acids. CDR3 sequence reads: CASSQGQGAYNEQFF. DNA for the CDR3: TGCGCCAGCAGTCAGGGACAGGGGGCCTACAATGAGCAGTTCTTC.

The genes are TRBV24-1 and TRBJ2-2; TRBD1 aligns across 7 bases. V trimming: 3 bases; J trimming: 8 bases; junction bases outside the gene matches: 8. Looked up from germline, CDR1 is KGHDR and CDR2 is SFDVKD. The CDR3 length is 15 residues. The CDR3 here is CATSDPLDRAGELFF. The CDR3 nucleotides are TGTGCCACCAGTGATCCGTTAGACAGGGCGGGGGAGCTGTTTTTT.

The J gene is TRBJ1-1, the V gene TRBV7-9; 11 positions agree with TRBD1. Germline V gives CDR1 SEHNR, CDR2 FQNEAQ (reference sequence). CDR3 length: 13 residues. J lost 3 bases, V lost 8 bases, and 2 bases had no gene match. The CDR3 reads CASQGQGDTEAFF. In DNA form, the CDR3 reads TGTGCCAGCCAGGGACAGGGGGACACTGAAGCTTTCTTT.

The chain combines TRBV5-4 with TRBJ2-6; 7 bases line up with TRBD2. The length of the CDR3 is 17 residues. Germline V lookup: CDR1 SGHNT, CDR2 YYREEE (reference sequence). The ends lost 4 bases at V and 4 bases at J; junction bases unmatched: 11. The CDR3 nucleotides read TGTGCCAGCAGCCCCGGGGGGAGGGCACCGGGGGCCAACGTCCTGACTTTC. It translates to CASSPGGRAPGANVLTF.

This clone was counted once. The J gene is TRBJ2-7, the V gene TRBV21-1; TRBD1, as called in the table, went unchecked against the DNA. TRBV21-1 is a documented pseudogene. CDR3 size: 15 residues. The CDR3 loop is CASGPGQGVTYEQYF. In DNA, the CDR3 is TGTGCCAGCGGACCTGGACAGGGGGTTACCTACGAGCAGTACTTC.

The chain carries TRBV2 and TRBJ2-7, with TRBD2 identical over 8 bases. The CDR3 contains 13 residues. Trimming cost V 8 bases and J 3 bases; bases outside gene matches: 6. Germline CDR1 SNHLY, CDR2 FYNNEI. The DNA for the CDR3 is TGTGCCAGCTTAACTAGCGGACTCTACGAGCAGTACTTC. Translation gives CASLTSGLYEQYF.

Here the CDR3 reads CASTIEKSYGYTF. The CDR3 nucleotides are TGTGCCAGTACCATCGAAAAGAGCTATGGCTACACCTTC. This chain joins TRBV19 and TRBJ1-2; D unclear. Looked up from germline, CDR1 is LNHDA and CDR2 is SQIVND (reference sequence). The CDR3 sequence is 13 residues long. The V end was cut by 7 bases, the J end by 4 bases, with 13 bases between.

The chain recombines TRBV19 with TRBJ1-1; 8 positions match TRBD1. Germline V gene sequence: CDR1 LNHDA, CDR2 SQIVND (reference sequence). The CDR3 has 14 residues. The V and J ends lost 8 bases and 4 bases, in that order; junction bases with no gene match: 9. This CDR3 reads CASGGLDRGTEAFF. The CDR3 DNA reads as TGTGCCAGTGGAGGCCTCGACAGGGGCACTGAAGCTTTCTTT. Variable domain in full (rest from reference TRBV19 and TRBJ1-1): DGGITQSPKYLFRKEGQNVTLSCEQNLNHDAMYWYRQDPGQGLRLIYYSQIVNDFQKGDIAEGYSVSREKKESFPLTVTSAQKNPTAFYLCASGGLDRGTEAFFGQGTRLTVV.

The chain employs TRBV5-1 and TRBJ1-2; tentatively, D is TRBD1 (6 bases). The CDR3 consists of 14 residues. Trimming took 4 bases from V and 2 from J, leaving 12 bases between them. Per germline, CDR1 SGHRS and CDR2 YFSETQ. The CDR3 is CASSAGGANYGYTF. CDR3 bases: TGCGCCAGCAGCGCGGGGGGGGCCAACTATGGCTACACCTTC. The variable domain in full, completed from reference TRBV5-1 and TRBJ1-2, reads KAGVTQTPRYLIKTRGQQVTLSCSPISGHRSVSWYQQTPGQGLQFLFEYFSETQRNKGNFPGRFSGRQFSNSRSEMNVSTLELGDSALYLCASSAGGANYGYTFGSGTRLTVV.

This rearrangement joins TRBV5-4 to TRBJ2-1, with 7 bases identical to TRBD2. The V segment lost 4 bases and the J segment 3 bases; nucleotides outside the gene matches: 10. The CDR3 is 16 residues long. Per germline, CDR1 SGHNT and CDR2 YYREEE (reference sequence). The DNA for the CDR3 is TGTGCCAGCAGCCGGGCCAGCGGGAACGGCTACAATGAGCAGTTCTTC. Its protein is CASSRASGNGYNEQFF.

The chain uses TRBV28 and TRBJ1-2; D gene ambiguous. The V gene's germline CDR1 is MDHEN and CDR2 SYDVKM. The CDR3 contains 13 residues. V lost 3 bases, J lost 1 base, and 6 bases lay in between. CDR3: CASSLADNYGYTF. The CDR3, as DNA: TGTGCCAGCAGTTTGGCAGATAACTATGGCTACACCTTC.

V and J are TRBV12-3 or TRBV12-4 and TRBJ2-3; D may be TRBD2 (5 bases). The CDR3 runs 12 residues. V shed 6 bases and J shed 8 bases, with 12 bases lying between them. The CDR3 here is CASSNPRGTQYF. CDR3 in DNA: TGTGCCAGCAGCAACCCCCGGGGTACGCAGTATTTT.

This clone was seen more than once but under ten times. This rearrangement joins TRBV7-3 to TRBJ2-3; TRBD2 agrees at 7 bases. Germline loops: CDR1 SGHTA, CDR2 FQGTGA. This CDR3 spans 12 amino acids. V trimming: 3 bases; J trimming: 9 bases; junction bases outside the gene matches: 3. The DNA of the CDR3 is TGTGCCAGCAGCTTGGATAGCGGGACGCAGTATTTT. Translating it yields CASSLDSGTQYF.

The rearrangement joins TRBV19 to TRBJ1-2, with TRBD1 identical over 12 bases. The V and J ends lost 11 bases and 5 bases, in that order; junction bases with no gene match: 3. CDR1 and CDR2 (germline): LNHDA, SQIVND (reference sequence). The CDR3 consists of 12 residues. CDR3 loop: CASGQGAYGYTF. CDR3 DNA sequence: TGTGCCTCGGGACAGGGGGCTTATGGCTACACCTTC.

In nucleotides, the CDR3 is TGTGCCAGCAAACTAAGCCTTTCCTACAATGAGCAGTTCTTC. Translated: CASKLSLSYNEQFF. The chain employs TRBV6-5 and TRBJ2-1; D call uncertain. V gave up 7 bases and J gave up 1 base, with 11 bases separating them. The CDR3 contains 14 residues. From germline, CDR1 is MNHEY and CDR2 SVGAGI.